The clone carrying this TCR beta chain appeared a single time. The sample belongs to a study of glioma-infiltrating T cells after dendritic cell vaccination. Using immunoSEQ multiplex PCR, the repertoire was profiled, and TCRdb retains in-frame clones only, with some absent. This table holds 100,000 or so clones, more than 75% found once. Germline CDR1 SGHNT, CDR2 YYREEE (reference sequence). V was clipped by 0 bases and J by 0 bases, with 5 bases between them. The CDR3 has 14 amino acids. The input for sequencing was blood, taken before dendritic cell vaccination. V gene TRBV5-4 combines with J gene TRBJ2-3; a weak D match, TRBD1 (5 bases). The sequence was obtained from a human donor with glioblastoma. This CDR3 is CASSLGQSTDTQYF. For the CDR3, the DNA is TGTGCCAGCAGCTTGGGACAGAGCACAGATACGCAGTATTTT.